These T cell receptor beta chains were read from a single sample in a study of blood T cells in healthy people across ages. TCRdb reprocessed the 5' RACE reads with MiXCR, giving one entry per CDR3 protein. The data show some 1.4 million distinct CDR3 sequences, with about 40% seen just once and 7.9% held by the top ten. Source material: blood. The origin of the receptors is a woman under 30 in good health. The CDR3 runs from the conserved cysteine through the conserved F or W. D genes are given only for firm matches.

v_gene	d_gene	j_gene	CDR3aa
TRBV4-1	TRBD1	TRBJ2-5	CASSQETGSSQETQYF
TRBV12-3/TRBV12-4	.	TRBJ1-1	CASSLGPPAGTEAFF
TRBV6-6	TRBD2	TRBJ2-1	CASSGLAGGVYEQFF
TRBV12-3/TRBV12-4	.	TRBJ1-4	CASSTTKQAGLGKLFF
TRBV6-1	TRBD1	TRBJ2-3	CASRDSDSTDTQYF
TRBV28	TRBD2	TRBJ2-3	CASSFQSGDGYF
TRBV20-1	TRBD2	.	CSAPSGSCNEQYF
TRBV7-2	.	TRBJ2-7	CASSLMRGTFYEQYF
TRBV25-1	.	TRBJ1-2	CASGESLGNYGYTF
TRBV4-1	TRBD1	TRBJ2-1	CASSLDPGQSSNEQFF
TRBV2	.	TRBJ2-2	CASSIDFGDGELFF
TRBV7-3	.	TRBJ2-7	CASSLTPGQSYEQYF
TRBV5-1	.	TRBJ1-4	CASSLTTGEKLFF
TRBV10-3	.	TRBJ1-1	CAIKDSLNTEAFF
TRBV9	.	TRBJ2-5	CASNPRGSPEGETQYF
TRBV24-1	TRBD2	TRBJ2-7	CATNGGANEQYF
TRBV27	TRBD1	TRBJ2-5	CASSLWGQGGETQYF
TRBV20-1	.	TRBJ1-5	CSALDPRGSNQPQHF
TRBV6-5	TRBD1	TRBJ1-4	CASSYTLGGWMNEKLFF
TRBV7-9	TRBD2	TRBJ2-3	CASTPGTSGGETDTQYF
TRBV4-1	.	TRBJ1-2	CASSQDGVPGYGYTF
TRBV27	.	TRBJ2-5	CASSLRRTQETQYF
TRBV28	TRBD1	TRBJ1-5	CASRTGQGKVQPQHF
TRBV12-3/TRBV12-4	.	TRBJ2-5	CASKGLTQETQYF
TRBV20-1	.	TRBJ1-4	CSASKAAATNEKLFF
TRBV20-1	.	TRBJ2-1	CSARDSPNPEQFF
TRBV28	.	TRBJ2-1	CASSSPGQTYNEQFF
TRBV5-1	.	TRBJ2-7	CASSLDSGPTGEQYF
TRBV12-3/TRBV12-4	TRBD1	TRBJ2-3	CASSQDREPDTQYF
TRBV20-1	.	TRBJ1-6	CSAFAAGDGSPLHF
TRBV11-2	.	TRBJ1-2	CASSSIQGRYGYTF
TRBV21-1	.	TRBJ2-7	CASSKGTYGQYF
TRBV6-5	TRBD1	TRBJ1-1	CASSSQGENTEAFF
TRBV27	TRBD1	TRBJ2-3	CASSLDLGQAWADTQYF
TRBV28	TRBD1	TRBJ2-5	CASSTRDRYQETQYF
TRBV7-6	TRBD2	TRBJ2-7	CASSLMSGSGGSYEQYF
TRBV7-9	.	.	CASSLVSGTPSGGNEQYF
TRBV6-5	.	TRBJ2-1	CASSYSKGWGTDEQFF
TRBV6-5	.	TRBJ2-7	CASRPPGLISYEQYF
TRBV4-2	.	TRBJ2-7	CASSQESLAVYEQYF
TRBV29-1	TRBD1	TRBJ1-5	CSVKGDRGSGQPQHF
TRBV4-2	.	TRBJ2-7	CASSQVPVGGEGDEQYF
TRBV18	TRBD1	TRBJ1-6	CASSPTTGAGNSPLHF
TRBV12-3/TRBV12-4	TRBD1	TRBJ2-7	CASSSGTDPYEQYF
TRBV6-5	TRBD2	TRBJ2-1	CASSRGGTSGYNEQFF
TRBV28	TRBD1	TRBJ2-3	CASSSSRGLQYF
TRBV20-1	TRBD1	TRBJ2-7	CSAVGQEAYEQYF
TRBV6-1	.	TRBJ1-6	CASSEHRDSEYPLHF
TRBV6-6	TRBD1	TRBJ1-1	CASSHPFDRAEAFF
TRBV9	TRBD1	TRBJ1-4	CASSPGGTGLNEKLFF
TRBV2	.	TRBJ2-1	CASSERLGDEQFF
TRBV3-1	.	TRBJ1-4	CASSQAGQGHEKLFF
TRBV30	.	TRBJ1-4	CAWSADRSNEKLFF
TRBV2	TRBD1	TRBJ1-1	CAGKILKGGSEAFF
TRBV20-1	TRBD1	TRBJ2-1	CSAQDRGIDSYNEQFF
TRBV5-6	TRBD1	TRBJ2-3	CASSLERGRQDTQYF
TRBV2	.	TRBJ2-7	CASTGRNTYEQYF